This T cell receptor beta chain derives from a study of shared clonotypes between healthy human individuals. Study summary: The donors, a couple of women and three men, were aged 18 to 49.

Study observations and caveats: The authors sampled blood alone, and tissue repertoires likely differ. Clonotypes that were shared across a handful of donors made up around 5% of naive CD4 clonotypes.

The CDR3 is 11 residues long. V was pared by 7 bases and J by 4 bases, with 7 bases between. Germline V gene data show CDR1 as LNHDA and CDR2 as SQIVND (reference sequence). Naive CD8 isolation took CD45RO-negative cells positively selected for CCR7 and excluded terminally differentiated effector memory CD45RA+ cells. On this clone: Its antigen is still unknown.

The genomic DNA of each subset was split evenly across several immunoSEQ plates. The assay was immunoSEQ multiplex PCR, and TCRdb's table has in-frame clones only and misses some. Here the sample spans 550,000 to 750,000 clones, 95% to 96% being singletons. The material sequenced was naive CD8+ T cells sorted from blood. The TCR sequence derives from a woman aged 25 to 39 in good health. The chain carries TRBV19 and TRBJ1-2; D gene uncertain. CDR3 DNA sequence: TGTGCCAGTACCGGAGGCTATGGCTACACCTTC. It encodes CASTGGYGYTF.